The 24 T cell receptor beta chains in this list originate from one sample, sequenced in a study of OX40 agonist ivuxolimab in advanced cancers. Assay used: immunoSEQ multiplex PCR; TCRdb lists only in-frame clones, some missing. The sample yields roughly 71,000 clones, around 80% seen once. The sample was CD4+ or CD8+ T cells sorted from blood, taken in a trial of the OX40 agonist ivuxolimab. Receptors originate from an adult with an advanced solid tumor such as melanoma, head and neck, liver or kidney cancer.

The chain has TRBV13 and TRBJ2-3; TRBD2 agrees at 11 bases. Germline V gene lookup returns CDR1 PRHDT and CDR2 FYEKMQ (reference sequence). With V trimmed by 5 bases and J by 2 bases, 12 bases remained unmatched. This CDR3 is 18 amino acids long. CDR3 coding DNA: TGTGCCAGCAGCCGCCTTAGCGGGAGGGCCGTGTACACAGATACGCAGTATTTT. It is translated as CASSRLSGRAVYTDTQYF.

The chain joins TRBV6-1 to TRBJ1-2; D ambiguous. Germline V gene sequence: CDR1 MNHNS, CDR2 SASEGT. This CDR3 is built from 14 residues. The V and J ends lost 1 base and 5 bases respectively, with 11 bases between them. CDR3 DNA sequence: TGTGCCAGCAGTGAAGGGATGCGATTATATGGCTACACCTTC. This gives the protein CASSEGMRLYGYTF.

The CDR3 sequence: CASSLGRGQADTQYF. The CDR3 coding sequence is TGCGCCAGCAGCTTGGGTCGGGGGCAGGCAGATACGCAGTATTTT. V is TRBV5-1 and J is TRBJ2-3, with D perhaps assigned TRBD1 or TRBD2 (6 bases each). V lost 0 bases to trimming and J lost 4 bases, with 12 bases between them. This CDR3 has 15 amino acids. Germline assignment: CDR1 SGHRS and CDR2 YFSETQ.

This chain links TRBV5-1 with TRBJ2-3; D gene unclear. This CDR3 has 14 residues. V lost 0 bases and J lost 0, with 5 bases in between. From germline, CDR1 is SGHRS and CDR2 YFSETQ. The DNA of the CDR3 is TGCGCCAGCAGCTTGGAGATAAGCACAGATACGCAGTATTTT. Protein: CASSLEISTDTQYF.

V and J are TRBV5-8 and TRBJ2-2; D is undetermined. Germline CDR1 reads SGHTS; CDR2 reads YDEGEE. The CDR3 sequence is 14 residues long. Trimming pared 0 bases from V and 1 base from J, leaving 4 bases between. CDR3 sequence reads: CASSLAQNTGELFF. The CDR3 coding sequence is TGTGCCAGCAGCTTGGCACAGAACACCGGGGAGCTGTTTTTT.

The chain employs TRBV15 and TRBJ2-1; no clear D gene. Trimming took off 1 base at V and 7 bases at J, with 5 bases between the two ends. Germline CDR1 is LNHNV and CDR2 is YYDKDF (reference sequence). The CDR3 length is 12 residues. CDR3 region: CATSRVRNEQFF. For the CDR3, the DNA is TGTGCCACCAGCAGAGTAAGAAATGAGCAGTTCTTC.

V gene TRBV11-2 combines with J gene TRBJ1-4; TRBD1 is a possible D gene (6 bases). Germline V CDR1 and CDR2: SGHAT, FQNNGV. CDR3 length: 16 residues. V lost 1 base and J lost 3, with 12 bases in between. CDR3: CASSLGKQGPNEKLFF. In DNA form, the CDR3 reads TGTGCCAGCAGCTTAGGGAAGCAGGGGCCTAATGAAAAACTGTTTTTT.

The genes are TRBV5-6 and TRBJ2-1; 11 nucleotides agree with TRBD2. The CDR3 length is 17 residues. Germline V gives CDR1 SGHDT, CDR2 YYEEEE. V dropped 4 bases and J dropped 1; count of bases not matched to a gene: 7. CDR3 in amino acids: CASSPKLAGGSYNEQFF. As DNA, the CDR3 is TGTGCCAGCAGCCCCAAGCTAGCGGGGGGATCCTACAATGAGCAGTTCTTC.

The rearrangement joins TRBV10-3 to TRBJ2-3; D perhaps matches TRBD2 (6 bases). The CDR3 runs 15 residues. Germline V gene data show CDR1 as ENHRY and CDR2 as SYGVKD. Trimming left V 2 bases short and J 2 bases short, with 11 bases between. The CDR3 DNA reads TGTGCCATCAGTGAGGGGGGGAGGCCCACAGATACGCAGTATTTT. Translated, it gives CAISEGGRPTDTQYF.

The chain employs TRBV5-5 and TRBJ2-7; TRBD2 might be the D (6 bases). Between the trimmed V and J ends, which lost 4 bases and 6 bases, there was a span of 14 bases. Per the germline V gene, CDR1 is SGHKS and CDR2 is YYEKEE (reference sequence). The CDR3 loop spans 13 amino acids. The CDR3 spells CASSPGATPEQYF. The CDR3 nucleotides are TGTGCCAGCAGCCCGGGAGCTACCCCCGAGCAGTACTTC.

This sequence joins TRBV5-1 and TRBJ2-7; weak D call: TRBD1 (5 bases). Trimming pared 4 bases from V and 3 bases from J, leaving 11 bases between. Germline CDR1 SGHRS, CDR2 YFSETQ. The CDR3 is 13 residues long. CDR3 bases: TGCGCCAGCAGCCCGGACATAGACTACGAGCAGTACTTC. Protein: CASSPDIDYEQYF.

The V and J genes are TRBV5-1 and TRBJ2-5; TRBD1 matches at 7 bases. Germline loops: CDR1 SGHRS, CDR2 YFSETQ. V shed 4 bases and J 5 bases; nucleotides not matched to a gene: 8. The CDR3 is 14 amino acids. CDR3 DNA sequence: TGCGCCAGCAGCCAAGACAGGGCGGGCGAGACCCAGTACTTC. Translated, it gives CASSQDRAGETQYF.

V and J are TRBV14 and TRBJ2-1, with 13 bases aligning to TRBD2. V gave up 1 base and J gave up 7 bases; unmatched junction bases: 16. CDR1 and CDR2 (germline): SGHDN, FVKESK. CDR3 size: 20 residues. In DNA form, the CDR3 reads TGTGCCAGCAGCCAAGGGTACCCGGGACTAGCGGGACCCTTAAGGAATGAGCAGTTCTTC. Protein sequence: CASSQGYPGLAGPLRNEQFF.

The chain links TRBV28 to TRBJ1-4, with D possibly TRBD1 on 6 matching bases. V gave up 8 bases and J gave up 0 bases, with 13 bases separating them. CDR1 is MDHEN and CDR2 is SYDVKM in the germline V gene. CDR3 size: 15 residues. The CDR3 here is CASGNSGATNEKLFF. For the CDR3, the DNA is TGTGCCAGCGGTAACTCAGGGGCAACTAATGAAAAACTGTTTTTT.

The rearrangement joins TRBV30 to TRBJ2-1; unclear D gene. V was trimmed by 1 base and J by 6 bases, leaving 10 bases between them. Germline loops: CDR1 GTSNPN, CDR2 SVGIG (reference sequence). The CDR3 is made up of 13 amino acids. For the CDR3, the DNA is TGTGCCTGGAGTGGGGCGGTGGGCAATGAGCAGTTCTTC. Protein: CAWSGAVGNEQFF.

The V call is TRBV27, the J call TRBJ1-6; 11 positions agree with TRBD1. The CDR3 spans 16 residues. The germline gives CDR1 MNHEY, CDR2 SMNVEV (reference sequence). With V trimmed by 5 bases and J by 5 bases, 5 bases remained unmatched. This chain's CDR3 is CASSARDRGNNSPLHF. The CDR3 nucleotides read TGTGCCAGCAGTGCCCGGGACAGGGGGAATAATTCACCCCTCCACTTT.

This clone was detected a few times. The chain employs TRBV28 and TRBJ2-7, with D perhaps matching TRBD1 or TRBD2 (5 bases each). Germline assignment: CDR1 MDHEN and CDR2 SYDVKM. The CDR3 covers 14 residues. V gave up 6 bases and J gave up 6 bases, with 18 bases separating them. CDR3 sequence: CASSPPGAVLEQYF. CDR3 coding DNA: TGTGCCAGCAGCCCCCCCGGGGCAGTACTCGAGCAGTACTTC.

The chain has TRBV7-2 and TRBJ2-3; D call uncertain. Germline V gene lookup returns CDR1 SGHTA and CDR2 FQGNSA. The CDR3 length is 16 residues. Trimming shortened V by 2 bases and J by 2 bases, and 14 bases separated the two germline ends. The CDR3 region is CASSLPWIGTTDTQYF. The CDR3 coding sequence is TGTGCCAGCAGCTTACCGTGGATAGGAACCACAGATACGCAGTATTTT.

This sequence joins TRBV27 and TRBJ1-2; D gene unclear. The length of the CDR3 is 14 residues. V was trimmed by 1 base and J by 7 bases, leaving 13 bases between them. Germline V gene data show CDR1 as MNHEY and CDR2 as SMNVEV (reference sequence). The CDR3 spells CASSLLLGFGGYTF. CDR3 sequence (DNA): TGTGCCAGCAGTTTATTGTTGGGGTTTGGTGGCTACACCTTC.

The chain couples TRBV7-3 to TRBJ2-3; D is ambiguous. Germline V CDR1 and CDR2: SGHTA, FQGTGA. V lost 1 base to trimming and J lost 0 bases, with 11 bases between them. The CDR3 is 16 residues long. The CDR3: CASSLRPEFSTDTQYF. As DNA, the CDR3 is TGTGCCAGCAGCTTAAGGCCGGAATTTAGCACAGATACGCAGTATTTT.

The chain has TRBV19 and TRBJ2-1; D gene ambiguous. CDR1 and CDR2 (germline): LNHDA, SQIVND (reference sequence). V lost 3 bases, J lost 3 bases, and 12 bases lay in between. The CDR3 spans 15 residues. The CDR3 region is CASSIETELYNEQFF. The CDR3 DNA reads as TGTGCCAGTAGTATTGAAACAGAACTCTACAATGAGCAGTTCTTC.

The rearrangement joins TRBV7-8 to TRBJ2-2; no clear D. V was clipped by 5 bases and J by 3 bases, with 7 bases between them. Germline CDR1 SGHVS, CDR2 FQNEAQ. CDR3 size: 13 residues. The DNA of the CDR3 is TGTGCCAGCAGCCGGATGGACACCGGGGAGCTGTTTTTT. Protein sequence: CASSRMDTGELFF.

This sequence joins TRBV5-1 and TRBJ2-1; no firm D call. The CDR3 contains 14 residues. The ends were cut back, 5 bases at V and 3 bases at J, with 12 bases in the middle. Per germline, CDR1 SGHRS and CDR2 YFSETQ. CDR3 sequence reads: CASSSATNYNEQFF. Written as DNA, the CDR3 is TGCGCCAGCAGTTCGGCGACCAACTACAATGAGCAGTTCTTC. The entire variable domain, with the rest obtained from reference TRBV5-1 and TRBJ2-1, is as follows: KAGVTQTPRYLIKTRGQQVTLSCSPISGHRSVSWYQQTPGQGLQFLFEYFSETQRNKGNFPGRFSGRQFSNSRSEMNVSTLELGDSALYLCASSSATNYNEQFFGPGTRLTVL.

This clone was seen once. This sequence joins TRBV11-2 and TRBJ2-5, with D unresolved. The CDR3 is made up of 14 amino acids. Trimming shortened V by 3 bases and J by 5 bases, and 13 bases separated the two germline ends. Germline lookup yields CDR1 SGHAT and CDR2 FQNNGV. The chain's CDR3 is CASSFQPGEETQYF. The DNA for the CDR3 is TGTGCCAGCAGCTTCCAGCCTGGAGAGGAGACCCAGTACTTC.